Detailed here is one TCR beta chain. No antigen is known for it. This sample was taken from a study of OX40 agonist ivuxolimab in advanced cancers. Study context: Every 2 weeks, ivuxolimab was infused into the patients intravenously at between 0.01 and 10 mg/kg. Of mixed ages from about 23 to 85 and averaging approximately 60 years, the group was about 80% male.

Exclusion applied to patients with autoimmune disease history or systemic immunosuppression. Broader study findings: Expanded clones tended on average to be more numerous among CD8+ T cells than CD4+.

Measured with immunoSEQ multiplex PCR; TCRdb has only the in-frame clones, and not every one. The table includes about 68,000 clones, 75% to 85% detected once. V dropped 6 bases and J dropped 4 bases, with 17 bases sitting between them. This CDR3 contains 15 residues. Germline-derived CDR1 and CDR2 are SGHRS and YFSETQ. The TCR originated in an adult with an advanced solid tumor such as melanoma, head and neck, liver or kidney cancer. The sample in question was CD4+ or CD8+ T cells sorted from blood, obtained in a trial of the OX40 agonist ivuxolimab. The chain has TRBV5-1 and TRBJ2-1; D possibly uses TRBD1 or TRBD2 (6 bases each). CDR3 DNA sequence: TGCGCCAGCACCGGGGGCGCAAGTGTTTACAATGAGCAGTTCTTC. It translates to CASTGGASVYNEQFF.